Described below is a single T cell receptor beta chain sequence and its context. Its antigen is unidentified. Over several immunoSEQ plates, each subset's genomic DNA was distributed in even portions. Profiled with immunoSEQ multiplex PCR; TCRdb holds only in-frame clones, not every one. The table includes nearly 1 million clones, roughly 72% detected once. This sample stems from a study of shared clonotypes between healthy human individuals. Overall study results and limits: Researchers found naive subsets generally carried larger estimated richness than memory subsets.

The CDR3 contains 16 residues. In germline, CDR1 is SGDLS, CDR2 YYNGEE. The V end lost 3 bases, the J end lost 6 bases, and 18 bases lay between the germline ends. Material: memory CD4+ T cells sorted from blood. Sample subset: CD45RA-negative fraction. This clonotype was obtained from a man younger than 30 in good health. The J gene is TRBJ2-2, the V gene TRBV9; D gene unclear. The CDR3 loop is CASSEGKGPRAGELFF. The CDR3 nucleotides are TGTGCCAGCAGCGAGGGTAAGGGCCCTCGGGCCGGGGAGCTGTTTTTT.